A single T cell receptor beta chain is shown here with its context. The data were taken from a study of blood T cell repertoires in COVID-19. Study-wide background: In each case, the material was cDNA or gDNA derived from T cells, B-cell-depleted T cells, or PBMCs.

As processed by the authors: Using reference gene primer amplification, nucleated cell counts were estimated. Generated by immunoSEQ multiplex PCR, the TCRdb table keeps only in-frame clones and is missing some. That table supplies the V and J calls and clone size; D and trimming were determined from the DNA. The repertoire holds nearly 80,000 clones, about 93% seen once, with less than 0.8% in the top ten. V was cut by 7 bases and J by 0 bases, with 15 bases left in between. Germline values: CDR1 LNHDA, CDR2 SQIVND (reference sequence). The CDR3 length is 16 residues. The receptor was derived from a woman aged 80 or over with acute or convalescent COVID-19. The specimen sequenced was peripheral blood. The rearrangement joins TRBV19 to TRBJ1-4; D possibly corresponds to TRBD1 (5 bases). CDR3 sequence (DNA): TGTGCCAGTACCCTTCGCGGGGCCGCAACTAATGAAAAACTGTTTTTT. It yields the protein CASTLRGAATNEKLFF.